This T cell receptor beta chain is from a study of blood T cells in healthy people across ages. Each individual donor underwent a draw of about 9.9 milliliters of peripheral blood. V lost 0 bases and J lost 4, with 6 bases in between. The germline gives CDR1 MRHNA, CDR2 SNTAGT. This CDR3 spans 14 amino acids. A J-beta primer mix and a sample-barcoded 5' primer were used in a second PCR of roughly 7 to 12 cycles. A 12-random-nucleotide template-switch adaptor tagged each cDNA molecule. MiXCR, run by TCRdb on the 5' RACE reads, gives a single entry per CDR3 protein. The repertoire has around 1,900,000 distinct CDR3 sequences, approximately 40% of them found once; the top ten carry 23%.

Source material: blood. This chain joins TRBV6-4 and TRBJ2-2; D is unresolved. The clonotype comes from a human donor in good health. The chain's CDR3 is CASSDSFGTGELFF. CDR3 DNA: TGTGCCAGCAGTGACTCTTTTGGCACCGGGGAGCTGTTTTTT.